The clone carrying this T cell receptor beta chain has only a few counts. Its antigen is not known. Sequencing was performed with immunoSEQ multiplex PCR; in TCRdb, only in-frame clones are kept and a portion is missing. The sample shows some 200,000 clones, more than 90% of them seen only once. The V gene lost 5 bases and the J gene lost 2 bases, with 8 bases spanning the gap. CDR3 size: 14 residues. Germline V gene lookup returns CDR1 KGHDR and CDR2 SFDVKD. The sample belongs to a study of T cell responses to AZD1222 COVID-19 vaccine. Study-wide results and limits: Seropositive at baseline were only 5 to 7 AZD1222 recipients.

This chain uses TRBV24-1 with TRBJ2-2, with D hard to call. The sequence was obtained from an adult who received the MenACWY meningococcal vaccine as a control. Material: peripheral blood, obtained 28 days after the second dose of the MenACWY control vaccine. Here the CDR3 DNA reads TGTGCCACCAGTGTCGACTCTAACACCGGGGAGCTGTTTTTT. Its protein product is CATSVDSNTGELFF.